The 11 T cell receptor beta chains below all came from one sample that was sequenced in a study of blood T cell repertoires in COVID-19. Libraries were prepared by immunoSEQ multiplex PCR; TCRdb keeps only in-frame clonotypes and omits some of them. The sample has about 210,000 clones, 65% to 90% seen once. The specimen was peripheral blood. The receptors shown here come from a woman aged 65 to 85 with COVID-19, enrolled during active disease.

The rearrangement links TRBV6-2 or TRBV6-3 to TRBJ2-5; tentative D call: TRBD1 (5 bases). The CDR3 runs 14 residues. The V end was cut by 3 bases, the J end by 1 base, with 9 bases between. The germline CDR1 and CDR2 sequences are MNHEY and SVGEGT. The CDR3 loop reads CASSYLTAQETQYF. The CDR3 DNA is TGTGCCAGCAGTTATTTGACAGCCCAAGAGACCCAGTACTTC.

The chain has TRBV7-2 and TRBJ2-7, with D tentatively TRBD2 (6 bases). Trimming left V 5 bases short and J 5 bases short, with 19 bases between. The CDR3 is 15 amino acids. Germline V gene sequence: CDR1 SGHTA, CDR2 FQGNSA. As DNA, the CDR3 is TGTGCCAGCAGCCCCGCCGTGACGGGAGTCAACGAGCAGTACTTC. Translation: CASSPAVTGVNEQYF.

The table lists this clone with a count of one. The chain employs TRBV11-3 and TRBJ1-2; D is ambiguous. The CDR3 is 16 amino acids. Germline-derived CDR1 and CDR2 are SGHNT and YENEEA. V lost 4 bases and J 2 bases, leaving 17 bases between the germline ends. This CDR3 reads CASSSGGGALNYGYTF. CDR3 nucleotides: TGTGCCAGCAGCTCTGGTGGAGGCGCTCTCAACTATGGCTACACCTTC. Together with reference TRBV11-3 and TRBJ1-2, the CDR3 gives the full variable domain: EAGVVQSPRYKIIEKKQPVAFWCNPISGHNTLYWYLQNLGQGPELLIRYENEEAVDDSQLPKDRFSAERLKGVDSTLKIQPAELGDSAVYLCASSSGGGALNYGYTFGSGTRLTVV.

The chain uses TRBV7-9 and TRBJ1-3; no reliable D call. The CDR3 is 15 residues long. The V and J ends lost 2 bases and 0 bases respectively, with 8 bases between them. Germline CDR1 and CDR2: SEHNR and FQNEAQ (reference sequence). The CDR3 region is CASSLHIRSGNTIYF. In nucleotides, the CDR3 is TGTGCCAGCAGCTTACACATCCGCTCTGGAAACACCATATATTTT.

This rearrangement joins TRBV4-1 to TRBJ2-7, with 7 bases identical to TRBD1. Trimming took 1 base from V and 4 from J; bases not matched to a gene: 10. Germline loops: CDR1 MGHRA, CDR2 YSYEKL. This CDR3 spans 16 amino acids. For the CDR3, the DNA is TGCGCCAGCAGCCAAGCCCCGGGACAGACTTTTTACGAGCAGTACTTC. Encoded protein: CASSQAPGQTFYEQYF.

The rearrangement joins TRBV7-9 to TRBJ1-4; D is undetermined. Germline V gives CDR1 SEHNR, CDR2 FQNEAQ (reference sequence). CDR3 length equals 15 residues. Trimming cost V 8 bases and J 6 bases, with 19 bases left between them. DNA for the CDR3: TGTGCCAGCTCTGATGACATCTTAGGCGATGAAAAACTGTTTTTT. It is translated as CASSDDILGDEKLFF. Using reference TRBV7-9 and TRBJ1-4 for the parts outside the CDR3, the full variable domain is DTGVSQNPRHKITKRGQNVTFRCDPISEHNRLYWYRQTLGQGPEFLTYFQNEAQLEKSRLLSDRFSAERPKGSFSTLEIQRTEQGDSAMYLCASSDDILGDEKLFFGSGTQLSVL.

This clone turned up a few times. The chain links TRBV14 to TRBJ1-4; D unclear. V was shortened by 1 base and J by 4 bases, with 10 bases between the two germline ends. Germline CDR1 is SGHDN and CDR2 is FVKESK. CDR3 size: 15 residues. The CDR3 bases are TGTGCCAGCAGCCAAGTTAGTGGGCTTAATGAAAAACTGTTTTTT. Its translation: CASSQVSGLNEKLFF.

The rearrangement joins TRBV6-5 to TRBJ1-1; 7 nucleotides agree with TRBD1. The CDR3 covers 13 residues. V was clipped by 1 base and J by 8 bases; unmatched bases: 4. CDR1 is MNHEY, CDR2 SVGAGI, per germline. For the CDR3, the DNA is TGTGCCAGCAGTTACTGGCGGGGACAGGAAGCTTTCTTT. It yields the protein CASSYWRGQEAFF.

This chain joins TRBV19 and TRBJ2-1; 7 bases agree with TRBD1. Germline V gene sequence: CDR1 LNHDA, CDR2 SQIVND (reference sequence). This CDR3 region has 14 residues. The junction had 0 bases not matched to a gene; V was cut back by 3 bases and J by 1 base. The DNA of the CDR3 is TGTGCCAGTAGTATGGGACAGTCCTACAATGAGCAGTTCTTC. The encoded protein is CASSMGQSYNEQFF. Based on the CDR3 plus reference TRBV19 and TRBJ2-1, the full variable domain is DGGITQSPKYLFRKEGQNVTLSCEQNLNHDAMYWYRQDPGQGLRLIYYSQIVNDFQKGDIAEGYSVSREKKESFPLTVTSAQKNPTAFYLCASSMGQSYNEQFFGPGTRLTVL.

This clone turned up a few times. The V call is TRBV27, the J call TRBJ1-6; no reliable D call. CDR1 is MNHEY and CDR2 is SMNVEV in the germline V gene (reference sequence). V was pared by 7 bases and J by 5 bases, with 18 bases between. The CDR3 covers 16 residues. CDR3: CASTHWRQRDNSPLHF. CDR3 sequence (DNA): TGTGCCAGCACCCATTGGAGGCAGAGAGATAATTCACCCCTCCACTTT.

In its sample, this clone was seen once. The V gene is TRBV5-6, the J gene TRBJ2-7; a possible D gene is TRBD1 (5 bases). Trimming took off 4 bases at V and 2 bases at J, with 13 bases between the two ends. Looked up from germline, CDR1 is SGHDT and CDR2 is YYEEEE. This CDR3 region has 14 residues. CDR3 amino acids: CASSPLQGTYEQYF. The CDR3 DNA is TGTGCCAGCAGCCCACTCCAGGGAACCTACGAGCAGTACTTC.